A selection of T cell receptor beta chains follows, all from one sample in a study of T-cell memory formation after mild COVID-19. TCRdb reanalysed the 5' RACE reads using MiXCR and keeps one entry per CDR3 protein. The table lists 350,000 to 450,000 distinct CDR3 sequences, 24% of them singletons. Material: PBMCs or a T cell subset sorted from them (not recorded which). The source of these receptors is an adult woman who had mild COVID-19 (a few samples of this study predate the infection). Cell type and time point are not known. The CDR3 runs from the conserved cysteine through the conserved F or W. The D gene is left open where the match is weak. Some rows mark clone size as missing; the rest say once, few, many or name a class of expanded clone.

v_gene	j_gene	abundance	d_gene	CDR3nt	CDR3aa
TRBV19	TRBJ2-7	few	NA	TGTGCCAGTAGTATCTACGAGCAGTACTTC	CASSIYEQYF
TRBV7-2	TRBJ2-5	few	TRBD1	TGTGCCAGCAGCCCTCGGGACAGGGAGCCCCAGTACTTC	CASSPRDREPQYF
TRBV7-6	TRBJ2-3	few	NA	TGTGCCAGCAGCTTATCCCTAGCGACAGATACGCAGTATTTT	CASSLSLATDTQYF
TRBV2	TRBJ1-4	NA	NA	TGTGCCGGACACAGGGTCAGCAGTGAAAAACTGTTTTTT	CAGHRVSSEKLFF
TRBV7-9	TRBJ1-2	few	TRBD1	TGTGCCAGCAGCACCCCGGGACAGGGTTACTATGGCTACACCTTC	CASSTPGQGYYGYTF
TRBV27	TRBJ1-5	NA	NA	TGTGCCAGCAGTTTAATTCTAGGTCAGCCCCAGCATTTT	CASSLILGQPQHF
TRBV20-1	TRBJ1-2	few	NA	TGCAGTGCTCCGGGGGGCAGGAGGGCCTACACCTTC	CSAPGGRRAYTF
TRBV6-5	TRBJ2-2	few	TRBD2	TGTGCCAGCAGTACCCGGACTAGCGGATACACCGGGGAGCTGTTTTTT	CASSTRTSGYTGELFF
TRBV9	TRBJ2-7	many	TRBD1	TGTGCCAGCAGCGTGGGGACAGGGGCCTACGAGCAGTACTTC	CASSVGTGAYEQYF
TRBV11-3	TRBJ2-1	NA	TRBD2	TGTGCCAGCAGCCCCGCTCGGACTAGCGGGGGAAACAACTACAATGAGCAGTTCTTC	CASSPARTSGGNNYNEQFF
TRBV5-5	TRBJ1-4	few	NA	TGTGCCAGCAGCTTTACGGTTAATGAAAAACTGTTTTTT	CASSFTVNEKLFF
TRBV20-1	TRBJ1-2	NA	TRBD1	TGCAGTGCTAGCGACAGGGAAACTTACACCTATGGCTACACCTTC	CSASDRETYTYGYTF
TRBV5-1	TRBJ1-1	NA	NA	TGCGCCAGCAGCTCCCGGGTAGACACTGAAGCTTTCTTT	CASSSRVDTEAFF
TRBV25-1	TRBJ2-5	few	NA	TGTGCCAGCAGTGTACAGAACGCAGAGACCCAGTACTTC	CASSVQNAETQYF
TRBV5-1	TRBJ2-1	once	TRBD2	TGCGCCAGCAGCGCCCGGGGCGGGGGACCTTACAATGAGCAGTTCTTC	CASSARGGGPYNEQFF
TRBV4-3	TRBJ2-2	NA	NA	TGCGCCAGCAGCCAAGATTTCACCGGGGAGCTGTTTTTT	CASSQDFTGELFF
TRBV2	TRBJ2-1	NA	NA	TGTGCCAGCAGTAAACCATACCCCGGTGAGCAGTTCTTC	CASSKPYPGEQFF
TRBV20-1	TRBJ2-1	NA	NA	TGCAGTGCTAGGGGAGGCGGAAGGGGCGATGAGCAGTTCTTC	CSARGGGRGDEQFF
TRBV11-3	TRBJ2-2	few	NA	TGTGCCAGCAGCTTTGAGGGGGCCGGGGAGCTGTTTTTT	CASSFEGAGELFF
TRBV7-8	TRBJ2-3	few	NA	TGTGCCAGCAGCTTGACCCATCGAGGGTCAGATACGCAGTATTTT	CASSLTHRGSDTQYF
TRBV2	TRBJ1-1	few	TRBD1	TGTGCCAGCAGGACAGGGATCGGCACTGAAGCTTTCTTT	CASRTGIGTEAFF
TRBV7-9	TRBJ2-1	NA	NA	TGTGCCAGCAGCTGGGGTTTTAGCGGAACCTACAATGTCGAGCAGTTCTTC	CASSWGFSGTYNVEQFF
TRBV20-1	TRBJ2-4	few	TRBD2	TGCAGTGCTAGAGTGCTTAGCGGGTTGGTCAAAAACATTCAGTACTTC	CSARVLSGLVKNIQYF
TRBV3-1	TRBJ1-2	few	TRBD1	TGTGCCAGCAGCCAAGCAGGGGGTCGAAACTATGGCTACACCTTC	CASSQAGGRNYGYTF
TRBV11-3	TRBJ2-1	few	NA	TGTGCCAGCAGCTCTTGGAGTCCCAATGAGCAGTTCTTC	CASSSWSPNEQFF
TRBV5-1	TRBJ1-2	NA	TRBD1	TGCGCCAGCAGCTCGAGGGACAGGGGGCGTAGGGGCTATGGCTACACCTTC	CASSSRDRGRRGYGYTF
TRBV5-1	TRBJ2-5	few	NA	TGCGCCAGCAGCTTGGAAGTGGGGAAAGAGACCCAGTACTTC	CASSLEVGKETQYF
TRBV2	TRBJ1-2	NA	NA	TGTGCCAGCATAGAGGGTTCGAACTATGGCTACACCTTC	CASIEGSNYGYTF
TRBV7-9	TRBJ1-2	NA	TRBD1	TGTGCCAGCAGCCCTGGTCCGGACAGGGAGGATGGCTACACCTTC	CASSPGPDREDGYTF
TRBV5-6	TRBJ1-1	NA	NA	TGTGCCAGCAGCTTGGGACAGAGGACTGAAGCTTTCTTT	CASSLGQRTEAFF
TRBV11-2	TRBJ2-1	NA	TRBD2	TGTGCCAGCAGTACTAGCGTTGAGCAGTTCTTC	CASSTSVEQFF
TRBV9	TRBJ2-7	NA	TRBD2	TGTGCCAGCAGCGTAGATGGTAGCGGGGCAGACTACGAGCAGTACTTC	CASSVDGSGADYEQYF
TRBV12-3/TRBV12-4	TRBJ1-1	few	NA	TGTGCCAGCAGTCAAACAGGGTTTAACACTGAAGCTTTCTTT	CASSQTGFNTEAFF
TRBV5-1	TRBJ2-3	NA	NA	TGCGCCAGCAGCCTGGAGGCTAACACAGATACGCAGTATTTT	CASSLEANTDTQYF
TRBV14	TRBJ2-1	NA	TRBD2	TGTGCCAGCAGCCAAGAGTGGACTAGCGGGTTTTATGAGCAGTTCTTC	CASSQEWTSGFYEQFF
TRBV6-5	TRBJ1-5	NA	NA	TGTGCCAACATGAGACAGGCACATTATCAGCCCCAGCATTTT	CANMRQAHYQPQHF
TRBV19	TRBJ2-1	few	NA	TGTGCCAGTAGTATCACTAGTGGGAACAATGAGCAGTTCTTC	CASSITSGNNEQFF
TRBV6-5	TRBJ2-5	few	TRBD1	TGTGCCAGCAGTTGGGGACAGGGTCAAGAGACCCAGTACTTC	CASSWGQGQETQYF
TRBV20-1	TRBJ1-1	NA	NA	TGCAGTGCTTGGAAGGGGGTTGACACTGAAGCTTTCTTT	CSAWKGVDTEAFF
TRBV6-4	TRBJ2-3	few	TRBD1	TGTGCCAGCAGTGAGGGACAGGGAGCAGATACGCAGTATTTT	CASSEGQGADTQYF
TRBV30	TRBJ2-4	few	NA	TGTGCCTGGTCCAGGACTGCTGCGGCTGACATTCAGTACTTC	CAWSRTAAADIQYF
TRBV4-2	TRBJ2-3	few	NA	TGTGCCAGCAGCCTCCCGGTCGGGGGGCAATCAGATACGCAGTATTTT	CASSLPVGGQSDTQYF
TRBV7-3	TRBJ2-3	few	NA	TGTGCCAGCAGCTTAGGACAACCCCCAGATACGCAGTATTTT	CASSLGQPPDTQYF
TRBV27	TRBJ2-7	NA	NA	TGTGCCAGCAGTTTATTTATGATTAGCGGCACCTCTAACGAGCAGTACTTC	CASSLFMISGTSNEQYF
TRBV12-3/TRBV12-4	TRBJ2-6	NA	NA	TGTGCCAGCAGTTCGGGCAGCTCTGGGGCCAACGTCCTGACTTTC	CASSSGSSGANVLTF
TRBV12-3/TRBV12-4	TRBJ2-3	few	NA	TGTGCCACCAAAACAGGGAGAAGCACAGATACGCAGTATTTT	CATKTGRSTDTQYF
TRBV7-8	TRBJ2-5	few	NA	TGTGCCAGCAGAGTCAGGGGCCCTGGGGAGACCCAGTACTTC	CASRVRGPGETQYF
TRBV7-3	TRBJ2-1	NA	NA	TGTGCCAGCAGCTTAACCGGGACTCAGTACAATGAGCAGTTCTTC	CASSLTGTQYNEQFF
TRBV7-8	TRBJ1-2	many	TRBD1	TGTGCCAGCAGCCTAGGGGGCGGCGACTATGGCTACACCTTC	CASSLGGGDYGYTF